The 27 T cell receptor beta chains given below trace back to one sample, sequenced in a study of CD8+ T cells in alopecia areata. Described treatment: oral pan-JAK inhibitor, 5-10 mg twice daily. Investigators isolated RNA and reverse transcribed it into cDNA to act as the sequencing template. Assay: immunoSEQ multiplex PCR; the TCRdb copy retains only in-frame clones and omits some. Altogether some 180,000 clones are present, 40% to 65% being singletons, with the ten largest covering about a tenth. Sequences were derived from CD8+ T cells sorted from blood, sampled at week 24, from a patient treated with tofacitinib. These receptors were collected from a human donor with alopecia areata.

There are a few counts of this clone. This CDR3 is CASSQEKKLNTEAFF. Written as DNA, the CDR3 is TGCGCCAGCAGCCAAGAGAAAAAGTTGAACACTGAAGCTTTCTTT. The chain combines TRBV4-1 with TRBJ1-1; D unclear. Germline CDR1 and CDR2: MGHRA and YSYEKL. The CDR3 loop spans 15 amino acids. Between the trimmed V and J ends, which lost 0 bases and 0 bases, there was a span of 8 bases.

V gene TRBV29-1 combines with J gene TRBJ1-1; maybe TRBD1 (6 bases). This CDR3 contains 13 residues. CDR1 and CDR2 from the germline V gene are SQVTM and ANQGSEA. V was shortened by 6 bases and J by 4 bases, with 15 bases between the two germline ends. The CDR3 nucleotides are TGCAGCGTCCTGACAGGAAGTGGCACTGAAGCTTTCTTT. This translates into CSVLTGSGTEAFF.

V gene TRBV29-1 combines with J gene TRBJ1-2; D is perhaps TRBD1 (6 bases). This CDR3 has 12 residues. Germline assignment: CDR1 SQVTM and CDR2 ANQGSEA. Trimming stripped 4 bases from V and 4 bases from J, with 10 bases between. The DNA of the CDR3 is TGCAGCGTTGTGGGAGGGGGCTATGGCTACACCTTC. Amino acids: CSVVGGGYGYTF.

The chain combines TRBV29-1 with TRBJ1-2; D is unclear. This CDR3 contains 10 residues. Germline V gives CDR1 SQVTM, CDR2 ANQGSEA. Trimming removed 3 bases at V and 3 bases at J, with 2 bases between. CDR3 protein: CSVDDYGYTF. Here the CDR3 DNA reads TGCAGCGTTGACGACTATGGCTACACCTTC.

This chain links TRBV29-1 with TRBJ1-1; D may be TRBD1 (5 bases). Deletions cut 2 bases from V and 3 bases from J, with 10 bases between. The CDR3 is 13 residues long. In germline, CDR1 is SQVTM, CDR2 ANQGSEA. For the CDR3, the DNA is TGCAGCGTTGAACAGGTGGGGGACACTGAAGCTTTCTTT. Its protein product is CSVEQVGDTEAFF.

The sample holds a few counts of this clone. This sequence joins TRBV29-1 and TRBJ2-7; either TRBD1 or TRBD2 may fit D (5 bases each). V was trimmed by 4 bases and J by 3 bases, leaving 10 bases between them. This CDR3 spans 12 amino acids. Germline loops: CDR1 SQVTM, CDR2 ANQGSEA. The CDR3 bases are TGCAGCGTTGGGGACGGAGACTACGAGCAGTACTTC. This encodes CSVGDGDYEQYF.

The J gene is TRBJ2-2, the V gene TRBV15; TRBD1 matches at 11 bases. V lost 5 bases, J lost 5 bases, and 4 bases stayed unmatched. CDR1 and CDR2 from the germline V gene are LNHNV and YYDKDF (reference sequence). The length of the CDR3 is 15 residues. CDR3 in DNA: TGTGCCACCAGCGGGGGACAGGGGGAAACCGGGGAGCTGTTTTTT. Residues: CATSGGQGETGELFF.

This clone has just one count. This sequence joins TRBV13 and TRBJ2-5; 12 bases match TRBD2. This CDR3 has 16 residues. The V and J ends lost 3 bases and 3 bases, in that order; junction bases with no gene match: 5. Per the germline V gene, CDR1 is PRHDT and CDR2 is FYEKMQ (reference sequence). The CDR3 loop is CASSFPSGGAEETQYF. In nucleotides, the CDR3 is TGTGCCAGCAGCTTTCCTAGCGGGGGGGCCGAAGAGACCCAGTACTTC. Full variable domain (outside the CDR3, taken from reference TRBV13 and TRBJ2-5): AAGVIQSPRHLIKEKRETATLKCYPIPRHDTVYWYQQGPGQDPQFLISFYEKMQSDKGSIPDRFSAQQFSDYHSELNMSSLELGDSALYFCASSFPSGGAEETQYFGPGTRLLVL.

This clone has a handful of counts. The CDR3 loop is CATSRQGDTDTQYF. The CDR3 DNA follows: TGCGCCACCTCCCGACAGGGGGACACAGATACGCAGTATTTT. This chain uses TRBV10-2 with TRBJ2-3, with 9 bases fitting TRBD1. The CDR3 is 14 residues long. V trimming: 10 bases; J trimming: 2 bases; junction bases outside the gene matches: 7. Germline-derived CDR1 and CDR2 are WSHSY and SAAADI.

Note on this clone: The sample carries other DNA sequences with the same CDR3. The chain carries TRBV30 and TRBJ2-7, with unresolved D. CDR1 is GTSNPN, CDR2 SVGIG, per germline (reference sequence). The CDR3 is made up of 11 amino acids. Trimming stripped 1 base from V and 4 bases from J, with 5 bases between. This CDR3 reads CAWSAGYEQYF. CDR3 in DNA: TGTGCCTGGAGTGCAGGATACGAGCAGTACTTC.

This clone was counted between two and nine times. J is TRBJ1-1 and V is TRBV6-1, with D possibly being TRBD1 (5 bases). The V gene's germline CDR1 is MNHNS and CDR2 SASEGT. With 0 bases removed from V and 6 bases from J, the gap between germline ends came to 8 bases. There are 13 residues in the CDR3. CDR3 in amino acids: CASSEATGAEAFF. CDR3 bases: TGTGCCAGCAGTGAAGCTACAGGAGCTGAAGCTTTCTTT.

The chain recombines TRBV4-3 with TRBJ1-6; D call uncertain. The CDR3 is 13 residues long. V dropped 4 bases and J dropped 10 bases, with 11 bases sitting between them. Germline-derived CDR1 and CDR2 are LGHNA and YSLEER. CDR3 in amino acids: CASSPLLESPLHF. Written as DNA, the CDR3 is TGCGCCAGCAGCCCCCTCCTGGAGTCACCCCTCCACTTT.

V and J are TRBV30 and TRBJ1-2; 8 nucleotides match TRBD1. The CDR3 runs to 16 residues. V lost 7 bases to trimming and J lost 3 bases; unmatched junction nucleotides: 16. Germline loops: CDR1 GTSNPN, CDR2 SVGIG (reference sequence). The CDR3 region has the DNA TGTGCCTCAAACGGCCCACAACAGGGGGATGACTATGGCTACACCTTC. It yields the protein CASNGPQQGDDYGYTF. The entire variable domain, with the rest obtained from reference TRBV30 and TRBJ1-2, is as follows: SQTIHQWPATLVQPVGSPLSLECTVEGTSNPNLYWYRQAAGRGLQLLFYSVGIGQISSEVPQNLSASRPQDRQFILSSKKLLLSDSGFYLCASNGPQQGDDYGYTFGSGTRLTVV.

This sequence joins TRBV5-6 and TRBJ2-7; TRBD1 might be the D (5 bases). CDR3 length equals 14 residues. CDR1 is SGHDT and CDR2 is YYEEEE in the germline V gene. Trimming took off 0 bases at V and 7 bases at J, with 14 bases between the two ends. CDR3 sequence reads: CASSLAIQGGEQYF. The CDR3 DNA reads as TGTGCCAGCAGCTTGGCGATTCAGGGTGGAGAGCAGTACTTC.

The rearrangement joins TRBV4-3 to TRBJ1-1; D call uncertain. The CDR3 extends over 11 amino acids. Per the germline V gene, CDR1 is LGHNA and CDR2 is YSLEER. With 1 base removed from V and 10 bases from J, the gap between germline ends came to 7 bases. The DNA for the CDR3 is TGCGCCAGCAGCCAAGGGCGGCGAGCTTTCTTT. This encodes CASSQGRRAFF.

The gene calls are TRBV29-1 and TRBJ2-7, with 7 nucleotides matching TRBD2. The V segment lost 5 bases and the J segment 6 bases; nucleotides outside the gene matches: 4. The germline gives CDR1 SQVTM, CDR2 ANQGSEA. The CDR3 runs to 11 residues. Here the CDR3 reads CSVRAGIEQYF. DNA of the CDR3: TGCAGCGTTAGAGCGGGGATCGAGCAGTACTTC.

The chain recombines TRBV27 with TRBJ1-5; D possibly corresponds to TRBD1 (6 bases). Looked up from germline, CDR1 is MNHEY and CDR2 is SMNVEV (reference sequence). The length of the CDR3 is 15 residues. V gave up 4 bases and J gave up 5 bases, with 15 bases separating them. CDR3 DNA: TGTGCCAGCAGTTCCCAAGTTAGGGGGTATCAGCCCCAGCATTTT. Protein product: CASSSQVRGYQPQHF.

The chain combines TRBV29-1 with TRBJ2-7; D not resolved. CDR3 size: 11 residues. Per the germline V gene, CDR1 is SQVTM and CDR2 is ANQGSEA. Trimming shortened V by 4 bases and J by 3 bases, and 7 bases separated the two germline ends. The CDR3 reads CSVVTDYEQYF. The CDR3 DNA reads TGCAGCGTTGTAACAGACTACGAGCAGTACTTC.

This clone was seen a few times. The gene calls are TRBV10-2 and TRBJ1-2, with D possibly being TRBD1 (5 bases). Germline loops: CDR1 WSHSY, CDR2 SAAADI. The CDR3 is 16 amino acids. Trimming shortened V by 7 bases and J by 8 bases, and 26 bases separated the two germline ends. CDR3 nucleotides: TGCGCCAGCATTGGGGACCGAGACAGTTACCGTAGAGGCTACACCTTC. Its translation is CASIGDRDSYRRGYTF.

This clone was picked up a small number of times. This chain joins TRBV29-1 and TRBJ2-7; TRBD1 or TRBD2 may be the D gene (5 bases each). The germline V and J ends were trimmed by 4 bases and 5 bases, with 15 bases remaining between them. From germline, CDR1 is SQVTM and CDR2 ANQGSEA. This CDR3 has 13 residues. The CDR3 sequence: CSVAPGRGHEQYF. In DNA form, the CDR3 reads TGCAGCGTTGCTCCAGGGAGAGGACACGAGCAGTACTTC.

This clone was counted between two and nine times. V gene TRBV7-6 combines with J gene TRBJ1-5, with TRBD1 as a possible D gene (5 bases). Trimming took off 1 base at V and 7 bases at J, with 11 bases between the two ends. The CDR3 covers 14 residues. Germline assignment: CDR1 SGHVS and CDR2 FNYEAQ. This CDR3 is CASSLVSGGQPQHF. DNA for the CDR3: TGTGCCAGCAGCTTAGTTTCGGGGGGACAGCCCCAGCATTTT.

The chain couples TRBV7-8 to TRBJ2-3; maybe TRBD2 (5 bases). Per germline, CDR1 SGHVS and CDR2 FQNEAQ. This CDR3 spans 14 amino acids. The V end was cut by 7 bases, the J end by 0 bases, with 11 bases between. The CDR3 nucleotides are TGTGCCAGCAACCCGCGGGTTAGCACAGATACGCAGTATTTT. Its translation is CASNPRVSTDTQYF. The full variable domain, its missing parts supplied by reference TRBV7-8 and TRBJ2-3, is GAGVSQSPRYKVAKRGQDVALRCDPISGHVSLFWYQQALGQGPEFLTYFQNEAQLDKSGLPSDRFFAERPEGSVSTLKIQRTQQEDSAVYLCASNPRVSTDTQYFGPGTRLTVL.

This clone was seen more than once but under ten times. The gene calls are TRBV28 and TRBJ1-1; D is unresolved. The CDR3 runs to 15 residues. V was shortened by 7 bases and J by 1 base, with 16 bases between the two germline ends. Germline V CDR1 and CDR2: MDHEN, SYDVKM. In DNA, the CDR3 is TGTGCCAGCACCCTAGACTCCCGACAGAACACTGAAGCTTTCTTT. Translated: CASTLDSRQNTEAFF.

A few counts support this clone. The CDR3 DNA reads TGTGCCAGCAGTTTATCAGGGTTGGGCAATCAGCCCCAGCATTTT. Translated, it gives CASSLSGLGNQPQHF. The chain recombines TRBV27 with TRBJ1-5; no clear D gene. The CDR3 contains 15 residues. CDR1 and CDR2 (germline): MNHEY, SMNVEV (reference sequence). V was trimmed by 0 bases and J by 2 bases, leaving 8 bases between them.

The CDR3 DNA sequence: TGCGCCAGCAGCCAATTGTCCGGGGGGGCCATGGATGAGCAGTTCTTC. Amino acid sequence: CASSQLSGGAMDEQFF. The rearrangement uses TRBV4-3 and TRBJ2-1, with 8 bases aligning to TRBD2. Germline V gives CDR1 LGHNA, CDR2 YSLEER. This CDR3 has 16 residues. V lost 2 bases, J lost 8 bases, and 11 bases stayed unmatched.

V is TRBV30 and J is TRBJ2-7, with D possibly TRBD2 on 5 matching bases. This CDR3 spans 13 amino acids. V was trimmed by 8 bases and J by 5 bases, leaving 19 bases between them. Looked up from germline, CDR1 is GTSNPN and CDR2 is SVGIG (reference sequence). The CDR3 DNA follows: TGTGCCAGCAGCTTGGTCCCGAGGGACGAGCAGTACTTC. Its protein product is CASSLVPRDEQYF.

This chain links TRBV29-1 with TRBJ2-1; 7 nucleotides align to TRBD1. Trimming removed 2 bases from V and 3 bases from J; junction bases left unmatched: 16. The CDR3 sequence is 18 residues long. CDR1 is SQVTM and CDR2 is ANQGSEA in the germline V gene. The CDR3 loop is CSVERTGISNSDYNEQFF. DNA of the CDR3: TGCAGCGTTGAAAGGACAGGTATCAGTAATAGCGACTACAATGAGCAGTTCTTC.